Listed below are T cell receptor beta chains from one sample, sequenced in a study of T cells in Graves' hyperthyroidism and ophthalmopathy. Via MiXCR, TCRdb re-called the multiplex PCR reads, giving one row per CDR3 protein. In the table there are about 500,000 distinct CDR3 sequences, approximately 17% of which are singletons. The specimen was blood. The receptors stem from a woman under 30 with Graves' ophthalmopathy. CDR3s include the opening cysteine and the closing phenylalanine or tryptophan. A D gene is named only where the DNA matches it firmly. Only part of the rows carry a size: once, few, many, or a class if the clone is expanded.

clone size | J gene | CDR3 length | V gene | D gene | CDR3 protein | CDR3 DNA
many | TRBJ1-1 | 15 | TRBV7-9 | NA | CASSLVGLRDTEAFF | TGTGCCAGCAGCTTAGTGGGCCTCAGAGACACTGAAGCTTTCTTT
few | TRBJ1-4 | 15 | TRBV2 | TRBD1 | CASSEQDRDGEKLFF | TGTGCCAGCAGTGAACAAGACAGGGACGGAGAAAAACTGTTTTTT
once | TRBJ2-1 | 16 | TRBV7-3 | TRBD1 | CASSRTGQGALNEQFF | TGTGCCAGCAGCCGTACGGGGCAGGGGGCGCTTAATGAGCAGTTCTTC
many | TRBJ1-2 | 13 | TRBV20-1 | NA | CSARDYRDFGYTF | TGCAGTGCTAGAGATTACAGGGATTTCGGCTACACCTTC
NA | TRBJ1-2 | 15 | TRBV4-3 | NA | CASSQDLVQGYGYTF | TGCGCCAGCAGCCAAGATCTAGTACAGGGCTATGGCTACACCTTC
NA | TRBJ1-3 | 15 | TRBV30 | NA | CAWSVRAPSGNTIYF | TGTGCCTGGAGTGTCAGAGCCCCCTCTGGAAACACCATATATTTT
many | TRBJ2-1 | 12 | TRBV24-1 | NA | CATSRDRNEQFF | TGTGCCACCAGCCGGGACCGCAATGAGCAGTTCTTC
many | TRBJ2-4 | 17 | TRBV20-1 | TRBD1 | CSARALTGTVLKNIQYF | TGCAGTGCTAGAGCCTTAACCGGGACAGTCCTCAAAAACATTCAGTACTTC
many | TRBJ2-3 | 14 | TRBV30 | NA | CAWTPGHSTDTQYF | TGTGCCTGGACCCCCGGACACTCCACAGATACGCAGTATTTT
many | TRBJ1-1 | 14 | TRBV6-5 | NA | CASSYRYGNTEAFF | TGTGCCAGCAGTTATAGGTACGGGAACACTGAAGCTTTCTTT
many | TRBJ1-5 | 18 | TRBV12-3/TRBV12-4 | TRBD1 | CASSSQVRQGVRNQPQHF | TGTGCCAGCAGTTCGCAAGTTCGACAGGGAGTACGGAATCAGCCCCAGCATTTT
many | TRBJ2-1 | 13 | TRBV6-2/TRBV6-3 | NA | CASSNLAVYEQFF | TGTGCCAGCAGTAACTTAGCGGTCTATGAGCAGTTCTTC
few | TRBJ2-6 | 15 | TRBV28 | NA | CASSLHSSGANVLTF | TGTGCCAGCAGTTTACACTCCTCTGGGGCCAACGTCCTGACTTTC
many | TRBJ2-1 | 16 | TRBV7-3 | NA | CASSLGTSPRYDEQFF | TGTGCCAGCAGCTTGGGGACTTCCCCCCGCTACGATGAGCAGTTCTTC
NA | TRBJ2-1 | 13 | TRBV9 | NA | CASSVGGLREQFF | TGTGCCAGCAGCGTAGGAGGGCTGAGGGAGCAGTTCTTC
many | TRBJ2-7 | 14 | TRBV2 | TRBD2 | CASSGASGNYEQYF | TGTGCCAGCAGTGGGGCTAGCGGGAACTACGAGCAGTACTTC
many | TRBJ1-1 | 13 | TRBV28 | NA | CASSLQMNTEAFF | TGTGCCAGCAGTTTACAGATGAACACTGAAGCTTTCTTT
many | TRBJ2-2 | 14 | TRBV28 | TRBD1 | CASSPTGYTGELFF | TGTGCCAGCAGTCCGACAGGGTACACCGGGGAGCTGTTTTTT
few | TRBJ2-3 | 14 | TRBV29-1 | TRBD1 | CSVDQGAGTDTQYF | TGCAGCGTTGACCAGGGGGCAGGGACAGATACGCAGTATTTT
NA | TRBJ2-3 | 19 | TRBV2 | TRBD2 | CASSRGTSGTARGADTQYF | TGTGCCAGCAGCCGGGGCACTAGCGGGACGGCTCGCGGGGCAGATACGCAGTATTTT
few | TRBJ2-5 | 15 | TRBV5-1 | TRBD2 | CASSTGLALQETQYF | TGCGCCAGCAGCACGGGACTAGCCTTACAAGAGACCCAGTACTTC
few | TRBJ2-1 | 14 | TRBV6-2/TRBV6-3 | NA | CASSYEGPYNEQFF | TGTGCCAGCAGTTACGAGGGCCCCTACAATGAGCAGTTCTTC
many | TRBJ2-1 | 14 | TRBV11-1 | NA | CASSPGTLPNEQFF | TGTGCCAGCAGCCCGGGGACACTGCCGAATGAGCAGTTCTTC
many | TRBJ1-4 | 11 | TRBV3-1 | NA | CASSQGEKLFF | TGTGCCAGCAGCCAAGGTGAAAAACTGTTTTTT
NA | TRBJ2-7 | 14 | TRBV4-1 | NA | CASSQGSSLAEQYF | TGCGCCAGCAGCCAAGGGTCTTCCTTAGCCGAGCAGTACTTC
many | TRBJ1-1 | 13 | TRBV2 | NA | CASSDNSNTEAFF | TGTGCCAGCAGTGATAACTCGAACACTGAAGCTTTCTTT
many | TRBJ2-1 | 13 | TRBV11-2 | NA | CASSRRDPHEQFF | TGTGCCAGCAGCCGACGGGACCCCCATGAGCAGTTCTTC
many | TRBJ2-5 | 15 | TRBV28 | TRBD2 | CASSSHGLAEETQYF | TGTGCCAGCAGTTCGCACGGACTAGCGGAAGAGACCCAGTACTTC
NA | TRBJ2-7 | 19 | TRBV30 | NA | CAWSEWGGRIPSFPYGQYF | TGTGCCTGGAGTGAGTGGGGTGGCCGTATACCCTCCTTTCCCTACGGGCAGTACTTC
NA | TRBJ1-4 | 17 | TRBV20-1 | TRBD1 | CSALRPGQGRTNEKLFF | TGCAGTGCTCTCCGTCCGGGACAGGGGCGAACCAATGAAAAACTGTTTTTT
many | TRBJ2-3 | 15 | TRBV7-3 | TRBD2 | CASSLNSAGADTQYF | TGTGCCAGCAGCTTAAATTCCGCGGGGGCAGATACGCAGTATTTT
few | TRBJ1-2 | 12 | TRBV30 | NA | CAWMGRVWGYTF | TGTGCCTGGATGGGCAGGGTTTGGGGCTACACCTTC
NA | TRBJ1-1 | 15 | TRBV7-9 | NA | CASSGAERMNTEAFF | TGTGCCAGCAGCGGTGCCGAGAGAATGAACACTGAAGCTTTCTTT
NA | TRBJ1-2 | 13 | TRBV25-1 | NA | CASSEWLDYGYTF | TGTGCCAGCAGTGAATGGTTAGACTATGGCTACACCTTC
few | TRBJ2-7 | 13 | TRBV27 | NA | CASSPHARNEQYF | TGTGCCAGCAGTCCCCATGCGAGGAACGAGCAGTACTTC
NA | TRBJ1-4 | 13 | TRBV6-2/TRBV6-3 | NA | CASSRGPNEKLFF | TGTGCCAGCAGTCGAGGACCTAATGAAAAACTGTTTTTT
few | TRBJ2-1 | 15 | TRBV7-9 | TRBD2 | CASSLVEGLAGGRFF | TGTGCCAGCAGCTTAGTAGAGGGACTAGCGGGAGGTCGGTTCTTC
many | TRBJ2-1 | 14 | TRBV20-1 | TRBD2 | CSALGLAGYNEQFF | TGCAGTGCTCTCGGACTAGCGGGGTACAATGAGCAGTTCTTC
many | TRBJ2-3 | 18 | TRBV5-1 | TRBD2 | CASIGTGLAGGTTDTQYF | TGCGCCAGCATTGGTACGGGACTAGCGGGGGGAACCACAGATACGCAGTATTTT
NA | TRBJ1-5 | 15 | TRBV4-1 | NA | CASSQRARANQPQHF | TGCGCCAGCAGCCAACGGGCGAGGGCCAATCAGCCCCAGCATTTT
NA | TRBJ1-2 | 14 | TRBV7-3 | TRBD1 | CASSLDRGLSGYTF | TGTGCCAGCAGCTTAGACAGGGGGCTCTCTGGCTACACCTTC
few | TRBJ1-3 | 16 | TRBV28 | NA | CASKRNRAHSGNTIYF | TGTGCCAGCAAGAGGAACAGGGCCCACTCTGGAAACACCATATATTTT
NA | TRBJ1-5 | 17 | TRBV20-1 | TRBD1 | CSATRTGGPLGNQPQHF | TGCAGTGCTACTAGGACAGGGGGCCCCCTGGGTAATCAGCCCCAGCATTTT
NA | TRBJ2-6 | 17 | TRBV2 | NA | CASSDSPPRSGANVLTF | TGTGCCAGCAGTGACTCGCCGCCGCGCTCTGGGGCCAACGTCCTGACTTTC
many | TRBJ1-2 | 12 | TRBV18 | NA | CASSLDTYGYTF | TGTGCCAGCTCACTTGACACATATGGCTACACCTTC
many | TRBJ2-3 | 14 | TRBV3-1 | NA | CASSQDPRTDTQYF | TGTGCCAGCAGCCAAGATCCCCGGACAGATACGCAGTATTTT
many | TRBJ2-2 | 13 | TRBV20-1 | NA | CSARGPNTGELFF | TGCAGTGCTAGAGGTCCGAACACCGGGGAGCTGTTTTTT
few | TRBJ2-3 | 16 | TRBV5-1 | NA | CASSLWGRIQPDTQYF | TGCGCCAGCAGCTTATGGGGCAGGATCCAACCAGATACGCAGTATTTT
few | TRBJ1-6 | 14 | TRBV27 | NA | CASSLLSYNSPLHF | TGTGCCAGCAGTTTACTGTCCTATAATTCACCCCTCCACTTT
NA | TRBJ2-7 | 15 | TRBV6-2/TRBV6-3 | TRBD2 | CASRQGLAEPYEQYF | TGTGCCAGCAGACAAGGACTAGCGGAACCCTACGAGCAGTACTTC
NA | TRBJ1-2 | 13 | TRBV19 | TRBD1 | CASNYDRGHGYTF | TGTGCCAGTAACTACGACAGGGGGCATGGCTACACCTTC
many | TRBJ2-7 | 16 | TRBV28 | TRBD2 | CASSPHASGNLNEQYF | TGTGCCAGCAGTCCACACGCTAGCGGGAATCTTAACGAGCAGTACTTC
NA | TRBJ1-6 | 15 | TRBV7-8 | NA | CASSLERGLNSPLHF | TGTGCCAGCAGCTTAGAACGGGGACTCAATTCACCCCTCCACTTT
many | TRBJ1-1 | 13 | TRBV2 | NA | CASSYQGLSEAFF | TGTGCCAGCAGTTATCAGGGGCTGTCTGAAGCTTTCTTT
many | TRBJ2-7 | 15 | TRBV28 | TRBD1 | CASSSPGTGPYEQYF | TGTGCCAGCAGTTCCCCCGGGACAGGGCCCTACGAGCAGTACTTC
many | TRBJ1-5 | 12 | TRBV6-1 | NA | CASSEMGQPQHF | TGTGCCAGCAGTGAAATGGGTCAGCCCCAGCATTTT
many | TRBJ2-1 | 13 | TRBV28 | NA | CASSSPSDRQQFF | TGTGCCAGCAGTTCACCTAGCGACAGACAGCAGTTCTTC
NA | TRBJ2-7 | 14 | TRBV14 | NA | CASSQYKGPYEQYF | TGTGCCAGCAGCCAATATAAGGGACCCTACGAGCAGTACTTC
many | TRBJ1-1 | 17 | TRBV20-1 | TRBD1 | CSARAAGTGGLSTEAFF | TGCAGTGCTAGAGCCGCCGGGACAGGGGGCTTGAGCACTGAAGCTTTCTTT